The rows below give T cell receptor beta chains drawn from one sample of a study of blood T cell repertoires in COVID-19. Sequencing was performed with immunoSEQ multiplex PCR; in TCRdb, only in-frame clones are kept and a portion is missing. The data contain roughly 200,000 clones, approximately 80% of them singletons. Sequenced sample: peripheral blood. The source of these receptors is a woman aged 80 or over with COVID-19, enrolled during active disease. Both conserved end residues are part of each CDR3. The order of the fields is clone size, V gene, D gene, J gene, CDR3 protein, CDR3 DNA. The D gene is left open where the match is weak. Size values are once, few and many counts, or a class for expanded clones, and some rows have none.

abundance: -; v_gene: TRBV5-5; d_gene: -; j_gene: TRBJ2-2; CDR3aa: CASSHSDSHLTGELFF; CDR3nt: TGTGCCAGCAGCCACTCGGACAGCCACCTGACCGGGGAGCTGTTTTTT
abundance: -; v_gene: TRBV3-1/TRBV3-2; d_gene: TRBD2; j_gene: TRBJ2-3; CDR3aa: CASRWGLGSTDTQYF; CDR3nt: TGTGCCAGCCGGTGGGGACTAGGGAGCACAGATACGCAGTATTTT
abundance: -; v_gene: TRBV7-8; d_gene: -; j_gene: TRBJ2-7; CDR3aa: CASSRTKGGDYEQYF; CDR3nt: TGTGCCAGCAGCCGAACTAAGGGGGGGGATTACGAGCAGTACTTC
abundance: -; v_gene: TRBV24-1; d_gene: -; j_gene: TRBJ1-5; CDR3aa: CATMISVGPQHF; CDR3nt: TGTGCCACCATGATCAGCGTCGGGCCCCAGCATTTT
abundance: -; v_gene: TRBV15; d_gene: -; j_gene: TRBJ2-3; CDR3aa: CATSRDASGRTDTQYF; CDR3nt: TGTGCCACCAGCAGAGATGCGAGCGGACGCACAGATACGCAGTATTTT
abundance: -; v_gene: TRBV3-1/TRBV3-2; d_gene: -; j_gene: TRBJ1-1; CDR3aa: CASLSRGTEAFF; CDR3nt: TGTGCCAGCCTTTCACGGGGCACTGAAGCTTTCTTT
abundance: few; v_gene: TRBV6-5; d_gene: -; j_gene: TRBJ1-6; CDR3aa: CASRAGQGNNSPLHF; CDR3nt: TGTGCCAGCAGGGCTGGGCAGGGCAATAATTCACCCCTCCACTTT
abundance: once; v_gene: TRBV5-1; d_gene: TRBD1; j_gene: TRBJ2-1; CDR3aa: CASSSGTGGLSYNEQFF; CDR3nt: TGCGCCAGCAGCTCCGGGACAGGGGGTCTCTCCTACAATGAGCAGTTCTTC
abundance: -; v_gene: TRBV6-4; d_gene: -; j_gene: TRBJ2-7; CDR3aa: CASSVYQGAREQYF; CDR3nt: TGTGCCAGCAGTGTATATCAGGGCGCTAGGGAGCAGTACTTC
abundance: -; v_gene: TRBV28; d_gene: -; j_gene: TRBJ1-1; CDR3aa: CASSETVNTEAFF; CDR3nt: TGTGCCAGCAGTGAGACAGTGAACACTGAAGCTTTCTTT
abundance: -; v_gene: TRBV7-2; d_gene: -; j_gene: TRBJ2-1; CDR3aa: CASSLDASSYNEQFF; CDR3nt: TGTGCCAGCAGCTTAGACGCGAGCTCCTACAATGAGCAGTTCTTC
abundance: -; v_gene: TRBV5-4; d_gene: -; j_gene: TRBJ1-5; CDR3aa: CASSFTGGGNQPQHF; CDR3nt: TGTGCCAGCAGCTTTACGGGAGGTGGCAATCAGCCCCAGCATTTT
abundance: once; v_gene: TRBV5-1; d_gene: -; j_gene: TRBJ2-3; CDR3aa: CASSLAQDTQYF; CDR3nt: TGCGCCAGCAGCTTGGCCCAGGATACGCAGTATTTT
abundance: -; v_gene: TRBV19; d_gene: -; j_gene: TRBJ2-2; CDR3aa: CASSSRTGELFF; CDR3nt: TGTGCCAGTAGTAGCCGGACCGGGGAGCTGTTTTTT
abundance: -; v_gene: TRBV2; d_gene: TRBD1; j_gene: TRBJ1-1; CDR3aa: CASRKGDSPATEAFF; CDR3nt: TGTGCCAGCAGGAAGGGGGACAGCCCTGCCACTGAAGCTTTCTTT
abundance: -; v_gene: TRBV5-1; d_gene: -; j_gene: TRBJ1-1; CDR3aa: CASSLAEASFGTEAFF; CDR3nt: TGCGCCAGCAGCTTGGCCGAGGCGTCTTTCGGGACTGAAGCTTTCTTT
abundance: -; v_gene: TRBV5-1; d_gene: TRBD2; j_gene: TRBJ2-1; CDR3aa: CASSLAFGPSGNEQFF; CDR3nt: TGCGCCAGCAGCTTGGCCTTTGGGCCTAGCGGAAATGAGCAGTTCTTC
abundance: -; v_gene: TRBV7-7; d_gene: TRBD2; j_gene: TRBJ2-2; CDR3aa: CASTMTSGRQITGELFF; CDR3nt: TGTGCTAGCACCATGACTAGCGGGAGGCAGATCACCGGGGAGCTGTTTTTT
abundance: once; v_gene: TRBV6-5; d_gene: TRBD2; j_gene: TRBJ2-7; CDR3aa: CASSPGLASSYEQYF; CDR3nt: TGTGCCAGCAGCCCCGGACTAGCCTCCTCCTACGAGCAGTACTTC
abundance: -; v_gene: TRBV3-1/TRBV3-2; d_gene: TRBD2; j_gene: TRBJ2-3; CDR3aa: CASSDLAGGTYTQYF; CDR3nt: TGTGCCAGCAGCGACCTAGCGGGAGGAACCTATACGCAGTATTTT
abundance: once; v_gene: TRBV7-9; d_gene: -; j_gene: TRBJ2-1; CDR3aa: CASSFTRSGFSYNEQFF; CDR3nt: TGTGCCAGCAGCTTTACGAGGTCCGGGTTCAGCTACAATGAGCAGTTCTTC
abundance: few; v_gene: TRBV7-2; d_gene: -; j_gene: TRBJ2-5; CDR3aa: CASSRTGFQETQYF; CDR3nt: TGTGCCAGCAGTCGAACAGGGTTTCAAGAGACCCAGTACTTC
abundance: -; v_gene: TRBV21-1; d_gene: -; j_gene: TRBJ2-5; CDR3aa: CASSKGGLAEETQYF; CDR3nt: TGTGCCAGCAGCAAGGGAGGACTAGCGGAAGAGACCCAGTACTTC
abundance: -; v_gene: TRBV7-8; d_gene: -; j_gene: TRBJ1-4; CDR3aa: CASSPYPKGRWTNEKLFF; CDR3nt: TGTGCCAGCAGCCCCTATCCGAAGGGGCGGTGGACTAATGAAAAACTGTTTTTT
abundance: -; v_gene: TRBV7-3; d_gene: -; j_gene: TRBJ1-5; CDR3aa: CASSLGGINQPQHF; CDR3nt: TGTGCCAGCAGCTTAGGGGGGATTAATCAGCCCCAGCATTTT
abundance: -; v_gene: TRBV3-1/TRBV3-2; d_gene: -; j_gene: TRBJ2-5; CDR3aa: CASSPGTKQETQYF; CDR3nt: TGTGCCAGCAGCCCGGGAACTAAGCAAGAGACCCAGTACTTC
abundance: -; v_gene: TRBV28; d_gene: -; j_gene: TRBJ1-2; CDR3aa: CASSLVVGSGDGYTF; CDR3nt: TGTGCCAGCAGTTTAGTTGTTGGCTCAGGGGATGGCTACACCTTC
abundance: -; v_gene: TRBV18; d_gene: TRBD1; j_gene: TRBJ1-6; CDR3aa: CASSLKYSTGVYNSPLHF; CDR3nt: TGTGCCAGCTCACTAAAATACTCGACAGGGGTCTATAATTCACCCCTCCACTTT
abundance: -; v_gene: TRBV28; d_gene: TRBD1; j_gene: TRBJ1-1; CDR3aa: CASSLPGTGFGRDEAFF; CDR3nt: TGTGCCAGCAGTTTACCCGGGACAGGCTTCGGTCGGGATGAAGCTTTCTTT
abundance: -; v_gene: TRBV4-1; d_gene: -; j_gene: TRBJ1-4; CDR3aa: CASSQPATGSNEKLFF; CDR3nt: TGCGCCAGCAGCCAACCGGCGACAGGCAGTAATGAAAAACTGTTTTTT
abundance: -; v_gene: TRBV19; d_gene: TRBD2; j_gene: TRBJ2-7; CDR3aa: CASRTYGGGEQYF; CDR3nt: TGTGCCAGTAGAACATACGGGGGAGGGGAGCAGTACTTC
abundance: -; v_gene: TRBV6-2/TRBV6-3; d_gene: -; j_gene: TRBJ2-7; CDR3aa: CASSHPEVKYF; CDR3nt: TGTGCCAGCAGTCACCCGGAGGTGAAGTACTTC
abundance: -; v_gene: TRBV5-1; d_gene: TRBD1; j_gene: TRBJ1-1; CDR3aa: CASNKQGAVTEAFF; CDR3nt: TGCGCCAGCAACAAACAGGGGGCCGTTACTGAAGCTTTCTTT
abundance: -; v_gene: TRBV9; d_gene: TRBD2; j_gene: TRBJ2-1; CDR3aa: CASSLQIGTSGHNEQFF; CDR3nt: TGTGCCAGCAGCCTCCAGATAGGGACTAGCGGACACAATGAGCAGTTCTTC
abundance: -; v_gene: TRBV24-1; d_gene: -; j_gene: TRBJ2-2; CDR3aa: CATSDLQGVCMNTGELFF; CDR3nt: TGTGCCACCAGTGATTTGCAAGGGGTATGTATGAACACCGGGGAGCTGTTTTTT
abundance: -; v_gene: TRBV5-6; d_gene: -; j_gene: TRBJ1-4; CDR3aa: CASSWGPHEEFNEKLFF; CDR3nt: TGTGCCAGCAGCTGGGGGCCCCATGAGGAGTTCAATGAAAAACTGTTTTTT
abundance: -; v_gene: TRBV7-3; d_gene: -; j_gene: TRBJ1-6; CDR3aa: CASSLSSSYNSPLHF; CDR3nt: TGTGCCAGCAGCTTATCTAGCTCCTATAATTCACCCCTCCACTTT
abundance: -; v_gene: TRBV3-1/TRBV3-2; d_gene: -; j_gene: TRBJ2-7; CDR3aa: CASSQEAVARASYEQYF; CDR3nt: TGTGCCAGCAGCCAAGAGGCGGTAGCGAGGGCCTCCTACGAGCAGTACTTC
abundance: -; v_gene: TRBV5-1; d_gene: -; j_gene: TRBJ1-2; CDR3aa: CASSLEAQGSGYTF; CDR3nt: TGCGCCAGCAGCTTGGAGGCTCAGGGTAGTGGCTACACCTTC
abundance: -; v_gene: TRBV6-5; d_gene: TRBD1; j_gene: TRBJ2-7; CDR3aa: CASSPPGQGVEQYF; CDR3nt: TGTGCCAGCAGTCCCCCGGGACAGGGCGTGGAGCAGTACTTC
abundance: -; v_gene: TRBV7-2; d_gene: TRBD2; j_gene: TRBJ2-7; CDR3aa: CASSVASGRPYEQYF; CDR3nt: TGTGCCAGCAGCGTAGCTAGCGGGAGGCCCTACGAGCAGTACTTC
abundance: -; v_gene: TRBV3-1/TRBV3-2; d_gene: -; j_gene: TRBJ2-2; CDR3aa: CASSQVVTGELFF; CDR3nt: TGTGCCAGCAGCCAGGTAGTGACCGGGGAGCTGTTTTTT
abundance: -; v_gene: TRBV6-5; d_gene: -; j_gene: TRBJ1-2; CDR3aa: CASSYSRNANYGYTF; CDR3nt: TGTGCCAGCAGTTACTCGCGTAACGCTAACTATGGCTACACCTTC
abundance: -; v_gene: TRBV2; d_gene: -; j_gene: TRBJ1-6; CDR3aa: CASCGQSSSPLHF; CDR3nt: TGTGCCAGCTGTGGCCAGAGTAGCTCACCCCTCCACTTT
abundance: -; v_gene: TRBV6-5; d_gene: TRBD1; j_gene: TRBJ1-2; CDR3aa: CASRAGTGGVYGYTF; CDR3nt: TGTGCCAGCAGGGCCGGGACAGGGGGTGTCTATGGCTACACCTTC
abundance: -; v_gene: TRBV12-5; d_gene: TRBD1; j_gene: TRBJ1-1; CDR3aa: CASGLGTGRSHTEAFF; CDR3nt: TGTGCTAGTGGTTTGGGGACAGGGAGGTCACACACTGAAGCTTTCTTT
abundance: -; v_gene: TRBV5-5; d_gene: TRBD1; j_gene: TRBJ1-2; CDR3aa: CASSFLNFGTGSSQYGYTF; CDR3nt: TGTGCCAGCAGCTTTCTTAACTTCGGGACAGGGAGTTCCCAGTATGGCTACACCTTC
abundance: -; v_gene: TRBV6-5; d_gene: -; j_gene: TRBJ1-4; CDR3aa: CASRKQGGEKLFF; CDR3nt: TGTGCCAGCAGAAAACAAGGGGGAGAAAAACTGTTTTTT
abundance: -; v_gene: TRBV7-2; d_gene: TRBD2; j_gene: TRBJ2-1; CDR3aa: CASSWGLAGSYNEQFF; CDR3nt: TGTGCCAGCAGCTGGGGACTAGCGGGCTCCTACAATGAGCAGTTCTTC
abundance: -; v_gene: TRBV2; d_gene: -; j_gene: TRBJ1-3; CDR3aa: CASSVARRSGNTIYF; CDR3nt: TGTGCCAGCAGTGTGGCCCGCCGCTCTGGAAACACCATATATTTT
abundance: -; v_gene: TRBV5-1; d_gene: -; j_gene: TRBJ1-1; CDR3aa: CASRGGNLDGTEAFF; CDR3nt: TGCGCCAGCAGGGGGGGGAACCTCGATGGCACTGAAGCTTTCTTT
abundance: -; v_gene: TRBV6-5; d_gene: -; j_gene: TRBJ1-3; CDR3aa: CASSPGTGNTIYF; CDR3nt: TGTGCCAGCAGTCCGGGGACTGGAAACACCATATATTTT
abundance: -; v_gene: TRBV28; d_gene: TRBD1; j_gene: TRBJ2-7; CDR3aa: CASSHGQGAYEQYF; CDR3nt: TGTGCCAGCAGTCATGGACAGGGGGCTTACGAGCAGTACTTC
abundance: -; v_gene: TRBV9; d_gene: -; j_gene: TRBJ1-1; CDR3aa: CASSGAGEAFF; CDR3nt: TGTGCCAGCAGCGGAGCAGGTGAAGCTTTCTTT